The clone carrying this T cell receptor (beta chain) showed up just a few times. Looked up from germline, CDR1 is LGHDT and CDR2 is YNNKEL (reference sequence). The CDR3 spans 15 residues. V was cut by 4 bases and J by 1 base, with 13 bases left in between. This specimen belongs to a study of blood T cell repertoires in COVID-19. Some clones are missing from TCRdb's copy, which holds only in-frame ones; the method was immunoSEQ multiplex PCR. This repertoire shows about 140,000 clones, 82% found once; its top ten account for less than 5%. The chain uses TRBV3-1 (or the pseudogene TRBV3-2) and TRBJ1-1; possibly TRBD1 for D (5 bases). This clonotype was sampled from a woman of 80 years or more with acute or convalescent COVID-19. Sequenced: peripheral blood. CDR3 sequence: CASSPKQGGNTEAFF. The CDR3 DNA is TGTGCCAGCAGCCCCAAGCAGGGAGGGAACACTGAAGCTTTCTTT.